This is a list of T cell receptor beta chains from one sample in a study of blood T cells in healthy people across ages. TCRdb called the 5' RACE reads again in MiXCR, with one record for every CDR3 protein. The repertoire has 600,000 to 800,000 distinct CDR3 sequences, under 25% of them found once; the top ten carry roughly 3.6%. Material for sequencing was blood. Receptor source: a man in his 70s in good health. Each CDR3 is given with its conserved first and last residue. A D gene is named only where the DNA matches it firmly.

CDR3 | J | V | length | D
CASSHMGRFTEAFF | TRBJ1-1 | TRBV27 | 14 | .
CSATFRGLGSYEQYF | TRBJ2-7 | TRBV20-1 | 15 | .
CSATGLADYNEQFF | TRBJ2-1 | TRBV20-1 | 14 | TRBD2
CSVEEGTNVSYNEQFF | TRBJ2-1 | TRBV29-1 | 16 | TRBD2
CASSQGQDPSYNEQFF | TRBJ2-1 | TRBV4-1 | 16 | .
CASSLTGQGADTQYF | TRBJ2-3 | TRBV5-1 | 15 | TRBD1
CASSPTDRGTDTQYF | TRBJ2-3 | TRBV11-2 | 15 | TRBD1
CSVSEGGEQFF | TRBJ2-1 | TRBV29-1 | 11 | .
CASSLFSGRIVYNEQFF | TRBJ2-1 | TRBV27 | 17 | TRBD2
CASSEIGRQYF | TRBJ2-7 | TRBV25-1 | 11 | .
CASSQEELAGVTQYF | TRBJ2-3 | TRBV14 | 15 | TRBD2
CSARDRLAGQETQYF | TRBJ2-5 | TRBV20-1 | 15 | TRBD2
CSVSGQGLGNIQYF | TRBJ2-4 | TRBV29-1 | 14 | TRBD1
CAKLQGQYEQYF | TRBJ2-7 | TRBV6-6 | 12 | .
CSARDPTGAGEKLFF | TRBJ1-4 | TRBV20-1 | 15 | TRBD1
CASSGLAPYEQYF | TRBJ2-7 | TRBV3-1 | 13 | TRBD2
CAASGDGYEQFF | . | TRBV24-1 | 12 | .
CSARINNEQYF | TRBJ2-7 | TRBV20-1 | 11 | .
CASSTKGADSSTDTQYF | TRBJ2-3 | TRBV21-1 | 17 | .
CASRGGAVQETQYF | TRBJ2-5 | TRBV12-3/TRBV12-4 | 14 | .
CATSRGDSGGDTQYF | TRBJ2-3 | TRBV15 | 15 | TRBD1
CATALDRASSYEQYF | TRBJ2-7 | TRBV15 | 15 | TRBD1
CASSPPRYEQYF | TRBJ2-7 | TRBV28 | 12 | .
CASSFQGSEQYF | TRBJ2-7 | TRBV3-1 | 12 | .
CASNLQGLGSDGYTF | TRBJ1-2 | TRBV5-1 | 15 | TRBD1
CASSLTGTGGGSEAFF | TRBJ1-1 | TRBV7-3 | 16 | TRBD1
CASSQETSGPYNEQFF | TRBJ2-1 | TRBV4-2 | 16 | TRBD2
CSASSPAYEQYF | TRBJ2-7 | TRBV20-1 | 12 | .
CASSQSEVPYEQYF | . | TRBV3-1 | 14 | .
CASSDGLGDTQYF | TRBJ2-3 | TRBV6-4 | 13 | .
CASSQPPPGSEQFF | TRBJ2-1 | TRBV3-1 | 14 | .
CASSLTMLASGSYTQYF | TRBJ2-3 | TRBV11-1 | 17 | TRBD2
CASSPLDRSTDTQYF | TRBJ2-3 | TRBV3-1 | 15 | TRBD1
CASSLERISYEQYF | . | TRBV12-3/TRBV12-4 | 14 | .
CASSQGVRGETEAFF | TRBJ1-1 | TRBV9 | 15 | TRBD1
CAISVGQGLTGAYNEQFF | TRBJ2-1 | TRBV10-3 | 18 | TRBD1
CASSFSEFSSYEQYF | . | TRBV12-3/TRBV12-4 | 15 | .
CASSSVGGMHNEQFF | TRBJ2-1 | TRBV9 | 15 | .
CASSESGRGNTEAFF | TRBJ1-1 | TRBV25-1 | 15 | .
CSASTPGDTGELFF | TRBJ2-2 | TRBV20-1 | 14 | .
CASRPRDYSYEQYF | TRBJ2-7 | TRBV5-1 | 14 | TRBD2
CASSFLGQGAYEQYF | TRBJ2-7 | TRBV5-6 | 15 | TRBD1
CASSLETGPNGANVLTF | TRBJ2-6 | TRBV5-1 | 17 | .
CSPRGHSTDTQYF | TRBJ2-3 | TRBV20-1 | 13 | .
CASSATGAAGSNQPQHF | TRBJ1-5 | TRBV6-1 | 17 | TRBD1
CASGLGAGEKLFF | TRBJ1-4 | TRBV7-2 | 13 | .
CATSDRTGGPLLGKETQYF | TRBJ2-3 | TRBV24-1 | 19 | TRBD2
CASRMYPNPSATNEKLFF | TRBJ1-4 | TRBV6-1 | 18 | .
CASSFRGLAGVEQYF | TRBJ2-7 | TRBV6-2/TRBV6-3 | 15 | TRBD2
CSATGTSGVTDTQYF | TRBJ2-3 | TRBV20-1 | 15 | TRBD2
CASSLGDSGLGETQYF | TRBJ2-5 | TRBV7-6 | 16 | TRBD2